A selection of T cell receptor beta chains follows, all from one sample in a study of blood T cell repertoires in COVID-19. TCRdb's copy holds only in-frame clones and misses some; the assay was immunoSEQ multiplex PCR. The sample has roughly 170,000 clones, more than 70% seen once. Sequenced: PBMCs or T cells enriched from blood (not recorded which). These receptor sequences come from a man in his 60s who had recovered from COVID-19. CDR3s include the opening cysteine and the closing phenylalanine or tryptophan. The order of the fields is D gene, J gene, V gene, clone size, CDR3 protein, CDR3 DNA. A D gene is named only where the DNA matches it firmly. Rows may omit the clone size; those that give it use once, few, many or a size class.

- | TRBJ2-5 | TRBV7-8 | once | CASSFAGGETQYF | TGTGCCAGCAGCTTTGCCGGCGGGGAGACCCAGTACTTC
- | TRBJ1-6 | TRBV19 | - | CASLSGYNSPLHF | TGTGCCAGTCTTTCAGGATATAATTCACCCCTCCACTTT
TRBD1 | TRBJ2-7 | TRBV6-5 | - | CASTTGQGFRDEQYF | TGTGCCAGCACGACTGGACAGGGATTTCGCGACGAGCAGTACTTC
TRBD1 | TRBJ2-2 | TRBV7-2 | - | CASSLSPGQEFATGELFF | TGTGCCAGCAGCCTATCACCGGGACAGGAATTCGCCACCGGGGAGCTGTTTTTT
TRBD1 | TRBJ1-2 | TRBV28 | once | CASSLDRGSYGYTF | TGTGCCAGCAGTTTGGACAGGGGATCCTATGGCTACACCTTC
- | TRBJ2-7 | TRBV29-1 | once | CSVVTGTYEQYF | TGCAGCGTTGTGACAGGTACCTACGAGCAGTACTTC
- | TRBJ1-4 | TRBV10-3 | - | CAISDRDTGEKLFF | TGTGCCATCAGTGACCGGGACACGGGCGAAAAACTGTTTTTT
- | TRBJ1-3 | TRBV7-8 | - | CASSLSPQENTIYF | TGTGCCAGCAGCCTCTCACCACAGGAGAACACCATATATTTT
- | TRBJ1-4 | TRBV27 | few | CASKEGFAETNEKLFF | TGTGCCAGCAAAGAGGGATTCGCAGAAACTAATGAAAAACTGTTTTTT
TRBD1 | TRBJ1-1 | TRBV5-4 | once | CASSLAQGGNTEAFF | TGTGCCAGCAGCTTGGCGCAGGGGGGAAACACTGAAGCTTTCTTT
- | TRBJ2-1 | TRBV5-6 | - | CASSLSRVVYNEQFF | TGTGCCAGCAGCTTGAGCAGGGTAGTCTACAATGAGCAGTTCTTC
- | TRBJ2-2 | TRBV5-5 | - | CASSALTSRGNTGELFF | TGTGCCAGCAGCGCTCTGACCTCCAGGGGGAACACCGGGGAGCTGTTTTTT
- | TRBJ2-3 | TRBV11-3 | - | CASSLGEPSGTDTQYF | TGTGCCAGCAGCTTAGGTGAGCCTAGCGGCACAGATACGCAGTATTTT
TRBD1 | TRBJ1-4 | TRBV10-3 | - | CATKLGTGDEKLFF | TGTGCCACAAAACTCGGGACAGGGGATGAAAAACTGTTTTTT
- | TRBJ2-5 | TRBV7-8 | - | CASSLGGGGETQYF | TGTGCCAGCAGCTTGGGTGGGGGAGGAGAGACCCAGTACTTC
- | TRBJ2-3 | TRBV10-3 | - | CAISVTVTDTQYF | TGTGCCATCAGTGTGACAGTCACAGATACGCAGTATTTT
- | TRBJ1-6 | TRBV18 | once | CASSPRGRLNSPLHF | TGTGCCAGCTCACCACGGGGCAGGTTGAATTCACCCCTCCACTTT
TRBD2 | TRBJ2-7 | TRBV7-2 | - | CASSSPGLAATEQYF | TGTGCCAGCAGCTCTCCGGGACTAGCGGCTACCGAGCAGTACTTC
TRBD1 | TRBJ2-5 | TRBV29-1 | few | CSADDPWDRNQETQYF | TGCAGCGCTGACGACCCTTGGGACAGGAACCAAGAGACCCAGTACTTC
TRBD2 | TRBJ2-7 | TRBV19 | - | CASRQTGRGEQYF | TGTGCCAGTAGGCAGACCGGGAGGGGCGAGCAGTACTTC
TRBD1 | TRBJ1-1 | TRBV7-8 | - | CASSSDRVTEAFF | TGTGCCAGCAGCTCGGACAGGGTCACTGAAGCTTTCTTT
TRBD1 | TRBJ1-2 | TRBV9 | - | CASSARTGDYGYTF | TGTGCCAGCAGCGCCAGGACAGGGGACTATGGCTACACCTTC
TRBD2 | TRBJ2-7 | TRBV4-2 | - | CASSKRDSYEQYF | TGTGCCAGCAGCAAGCGGGACTCCTACGAGCAGTACTTC
- | TRBJ2-3 | TRBV5-6 | - | CASSLIGVGTDTQYF | TGTGCCAGCAGCTTGATCGGGGTAGGCACAGATACGCAGTATTTT
TRBD1 | TRBJ1-6 | TRBV20-1 | - | CSARQGAPLHF | TGCAGTGCTAGGCAGGGGGCACCCCTCCACTTT
- | TRBJ1-1 | TRBV2 | - | CASSEAERLNTEAFF | TGTGCCAGCAGTGAAGCGGAGCGATTGAACACTGAAGCTTTCTTT
- | TRBJ2-3 | TRBV4-2 | - | CASSQAGTPSTDTQYF | TGTGCCAGCAGCCAAGCCGGGACACCTAGCACAGATACGCAGTATTTT
- | TRBJ2-7 | TRBV19 | - | CASSPPGVPFYEQYF | TGTGCCAGTAGCCCTCCGGGAGTCCCCTTCTACGAGCAGTACTTC
TRBD2 | TRBJ2-1 | TRBV27 | - | CASSPLAGAGVGEQFF | TGTGCCAGCAGTCCCCTAGCGGGGGCAGGAGTTGGGGAGCAGTTCTTC
- | TRBJ2-3 | TRBV9 | - | CASSLQGPDTQYF | TGTGCCAGCAGCCTCCAGGGGCCAGATACGCAGTATTTT
TRBD1 | TRBJ2-2 | TRBV13 | - | CASSLGFGQGAGELFF | TGTGCCAGCAGCTTAGGTTTTGGACAGGGGGCCGGGGAGCTGTTTTTT
- | TRBJ1-2 | TRBV7-8 | - | CASSSPGGNYTF | TGTGCCAGCAGCTCCCCCGGGGGGAACTACACCTTC
TRBD1 | TRBJ2-7 | TRBV27 | - | CASRGQVGYEQYF | TGTGCCAGCAGAGGACAGGTTGGGTACGAGCAGTACTTC
TRBD2 | TRBJ2-2 | TRBV11-2 | - | CASSPLAGGNTGELFF | TGTGCCAGCAGCCCCTTGGCGGGGGGGAACACCGGGGAGCTGTTTTTT
TRBD1 | TRBJ1-5 | TRBV6-2/TRBV6-3 | - | CASSSGTGGYQPQHF | TGTGCCAGCAGCTCCGGGACAGGGGGTTATCAGCCCCAGCATTTT
- | TRBJ2-7 | TRBV29-1 | - | CSVGLSYEQYF | TGCAGCGTGGGCCTGAGCTACGAGCAGTACTTC
- | TRBJ1-1 | TRBV7-3 | - | CASSSARNTEAFF | TGTGCCAGCAGCTCCGCCAGGAACACTGAAGCTTTCTTT
- | TRBJ1-1 | TRBV13 | - | CASSPVGQRANTEAFF | TGTGCCAGCAGTCCCGTCGGACAAAGAGCGAACACTGAAGCTTTCTTT
- | TRBJ1-1 | TRBV11-3 | - | CASSLAGNTEAFF | TGTGCCAGCAGCTTGGCAGGAAACACTGAAGCTTTCTTT
- | TRBJ1-4 | TRBV7-5 | - | CASSNEKLFF | TGTGCCAGCTCTAATGAAAAACTGTTTTTT
TRBD1 | TRBJ2-2 | TRBV4-1 | - | CASSRDSQSYTGELFF | TGCGCCAGCAGCAGGGACAGCCAATCGTACACCGGGGAGCTGTTTTTT
TRBD1 | TRBJ1-5 | TRBV24-1 | - | CATSDGTGGDQPQHF | TGTGCCACCAGTGACGGGACAGGGGGCGATCAGCCCCAGCATTTT
- | TRBJ2-7 | TRBV6-5 | once | CASSRQLITYEQYF | TGTGCCAGCAGTCGACAGCTAATCACCTACGAGCAGTACTTC
TRBD1 | TRBJ2-1 | TRBV12-5 | - | CASGLDRTGLEQFF | TGTGCTAGTGGTTTGGATCGGACAGGTTTGGAGCAGTTCTTC
- | TRBJ1-2 | TRBV24-1 | - | CATSAGANYGYTF | TGTGCCACCAGTGCCGGGGCTAACTATGGCTACACCTTC
TRBD1 | TRBJ1-2 | TRBV27 | once | CASSLSDRVDYGYTF | TGTGCCAGCAGTCTATCCGACAGGGTAGACTATGGCTACACCTTC
TRBD1 | TRBJ2-3 | TRBV5-1 | - | CASRDRTGADTQYF | TGCGCCAGCAGAGACAGGACAGGGGCAGATACGCAGTATTTT
- | TRBJ2-5 | TRBV18 | once | CASSPSRDSPETQYF | TGTGCCAGCTCACCCAGCCGGGACTCACCGGAGACCCAGTACTTC
TRBD1 | TRBJ1-1 | TRBV15 | - | CATSTRTGTEAFF | TGTGCCACCAGCACCCGGACAGGGACTGAAGCTTTCTTT
- | TRBJ2-5 | TRBV3-1/TRBV3-2 | - | CASSHQWETQYF | TGTGCCAGCAGCCATCAGTGGGAGACCCAGTACTTC